The sequence of this TCR beta chain was determined in a study of blood T cell repertoires in COVID-19. Study in general: T cells, B-cell-depleted T cells, or PBMCs supplied cDNA or gDNA.

There are a few counts of this clone. Using immunoSEQ multiplex PCR, the repertoire was profiled, and TCRdb retains in-frame clones only, with some absent. The repertoire holds 100,000 or so clones, with around four fifths as singletons. Looked up from germline, CDR1 is MRHNA and CDR2 is SNTAGT. V shed 5 bases, J shed 4 bases, and the junction held 6 bases outside the gene matches. The CDR3 has 15 amino acids. Material: peripheral blood. The source of this sequence is a woman in her 70s with acute or convalescent COVID-19. This chain joins TRBV6-4 and TRBJ2-1, with 9 bases that match TRBD2. The CDR3 bases are TGTGCCAGCAGTCTCCTAGCGGGGACTTACAATGAGCAGTTCTTC. Encoded protein: CASSLLAGTYNEQFF.